A selection of T cell receptor beta chains follows, all from one sample in a study of T-cell memory formation after mild COVID-19. In TCRdb, the 5' RACE reads were re-called with MiXCR into one record per CDR3 protein. This table holds about 340,000 distinct CDR3 sequences, around 14% found once. What was sequenced was PBMCs or a T cell subset sorted from them (not recorded which). These receptors were taken from a young man who had mild COVID-19 (a few samples of this study predate the infection). Cell type and time point are not known. The CDR3 runs from the conserved cysteine through the conserved F or W. Each record gives: CDR3 length, D gene, J gene, V gene, clone size, CDR3 protein. A D gene is named only where the DNA matches it firmly. Only part of the rows carry a size: once, few, many, or a class if the clone is expanded.

13,TRBD1,TRBJ1-4,TRBV30,once,CAWGTGAYEKLFF
15,.,TRBJ1-4,TRBV7-9,few,CASRPLTGLDEKLFF
16,TRBD2,TRBJ2-1,TRBV4-3,many,CASSQGVAGGYNEQFF
15,TRBD1,TRBJ2-2,TRBV11-2,.,CASSPQGAGAGELFF
15,.,TRBJ1-2,TRBV14,.,CASSRASGSDYGYTF
13,.,TRBJ1-2,TRBV12-3/TRBV12-4,many,CASSSTGQSGYTF
13,.,TRBJ1-1,TRBV12-3/TRBV12-4,many,CASSRGWGTEAFF
13,.,TRBJ1-1,TRBV2,few,CASLREMNTEAFF
15,TRBD1,TRBJ2-3,TRBV27,few,CASRILGQGTDTQYF
16,TRBD1,TRBJ2-5,TRBV5-1,few,CASSLAGTGDKETQYF
15,.,TRBJ2-3,TRBV4-3,.,CASSQESTEGDTQYF
15,.,TRBJ2-5,TRBV7-6,few,CASSLVTGGEQTQYF
13,TRBD1,TRBJ2-1,TRBV28,.,CASSSEDRGEQFF
14,.,TRBJ1-2,TRBV6-5,many,CASSYTQGINGYTF
12,.,TRBJ1-2,TRBV20-1,.,CSASMPAAGYTF
15,TRBD1,TRBJ2-3,TRBV5-1,many,CASSLGQGSTDTQYF
14,.,TRBJ1-5,TRBV5-1,.,CASRGDGSNQPQHF
17,TRBD1,TRBJ2-2,TRBV4-1,few,CASSQEPRQGATGELFF
15,.,TRBJ2-1,TRBV5-4,.,CASSLFGRGKDEQFF
10,.,TRBJ2-3,TRBV20-1,.,CSARDSAQYF
16,.,TRBJ2-1,TRBV7-2,.,CASSLDFGGSGDEQFF
16,.,TRBJ1-1,TRBV12-3/TRBV12-4,few,CASIVRGGRVGTEAFF
13,.,TRBJ2-3,TRBV28,many,CASSPTRLPTQYF
16,TRBD2,TRBJ2-3,TRBV25-1,few,CASSDRPSGGTDTQYF
12,.,TRBJ2-1,TRBV7-2,few,CASSIQGGEQFF
14,.,TRBJ2-5,TRBV4-3,.,CASSQGWASETQYF
15,TRBD1,TRBJ2-2,TRBV4-1,.,CASSGRDRNTGELFF
15,.,TRBJ2-5,TRBV4-3,.,CASSQTGAAEETQYF
15,.,TRBJ2-5,TRBV7-2,.,CASSQQTGPQETQYF
11,.,TRBJ2-5,TRBV7-2,few,CASSFGPRLYF
13,TRBD2,TRBJ2-3,TRBV20-1,.,CSALAGATDTQYF
15,TRBD1,TRBJ1-6,TRBV30,.,CACIGTGRYGSPLHF
15,.,TRBJ2-5,TRBV7-2,.,CASSLQGGIPETQYF
12,.,TRBJ2-5,TRBV30,many,CAWRREVETQYF
18,TRBD1,TRBJ2-3,TRBV11-2,few,CASSLGVGYTGATDTQYF
16,.,TRBJ2-1,TRBV7-9,many,CASSLAHGHGGTRPSF
13,.,TRBJ2-3,TRBV12-3/TRBV12-4,.,CASRGVGPDTQYF
16,.,TRBJ2-2,TRBV24-1,.,CATSDLGQENTGELFF
15,.,TRBJ2-3,TRBV20-1,many,CSAPYSGTATDTQYF
11,.,TRBJ1-6,TRBV7-7,.,CASSAYPPLHF
14,TRBD1,TRBJ1-2,TRBV30,.,CAWGTGTANYGYTF
15,.,TRBJ1-2,TRBV20-1,few,CSARDAGRGLYGYTF
15,.,TRBJ1-1,TRBV6-6,.,CASIREPLGDTEAFF
18,.,TRBJ1-2,TRBV24-1,.,CATSDLPTPTRFRRGYTF
16,.,TRBJ1-2,TRBV5-1,.,CASSFNREVEDYGYTF
12,.,TRBJ1-1,TRBV27,few,CASSFIGTEAFF
15,TRBD2,TRBJ2-2,TRBV20-1,.,CSARTSGGAPGELFF
16,.,TRBJ2-3,TRBV5-4,many,CASSSGGQTSTDTQYF
11,TRBD1,TRBJ1-2,TRBV29-1,once,CSVRRGEGGDF
13,.,TRBJ2-5,TRBV4-1,few,CASSQGLLETQYF
15,.,TRBJ1-5,TRBV5-1,.,CASSPRAGRDQPQHF